This note documents a single TCR beta chain sequence. The target antigen is unknown. At one end the junction does not follow the germline gene, possibly because of a read error. Germline CDR1 SGHAT, CDR2 FQNNGV. The CDR3 sequence is 14 residues long. A single record per CDR3 protein comes from TCRdb applying MiXCR to the reads. The sample consists of hundreds of thousands of distinct CDR3 sequences, around 32% of them appearing once. The data originate from a study of T cell repertoires in cytomegalovirus infection. The rearrangement uses TRBV11-2 and TRBJ2-5; weak D call: TRBD1 (5 bases). The receptor was isolated from a human donor in good health (CMV status not recorded). Some clones in this sample may be carry-over from other donors' samples. Sequencing used cultured CD8+ T cells from PBMCs, obtained from culture after CMV antigen stimulation. In DNA, the CDR3 is TGTACCAGCAGCTTAGTCAGGGTGGAGGAGACCCAGTACTTC. This encodes CTSSLVRVEETQYF.